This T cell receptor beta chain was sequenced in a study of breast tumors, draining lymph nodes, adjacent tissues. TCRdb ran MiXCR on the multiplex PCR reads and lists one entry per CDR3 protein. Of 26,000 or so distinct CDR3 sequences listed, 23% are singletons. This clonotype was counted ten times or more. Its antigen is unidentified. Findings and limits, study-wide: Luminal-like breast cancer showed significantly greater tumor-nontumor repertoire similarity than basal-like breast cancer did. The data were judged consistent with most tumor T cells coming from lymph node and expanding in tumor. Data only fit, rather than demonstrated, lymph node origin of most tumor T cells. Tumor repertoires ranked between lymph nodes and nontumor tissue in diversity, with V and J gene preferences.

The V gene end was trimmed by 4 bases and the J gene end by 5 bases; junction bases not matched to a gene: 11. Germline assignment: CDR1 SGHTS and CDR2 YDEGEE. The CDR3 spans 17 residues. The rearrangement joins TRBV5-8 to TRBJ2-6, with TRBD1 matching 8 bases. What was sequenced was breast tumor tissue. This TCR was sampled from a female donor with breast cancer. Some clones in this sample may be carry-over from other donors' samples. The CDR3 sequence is CASSPRDRWSRANVLTF. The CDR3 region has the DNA TGTGCCAGCAGCCCTCGGGACAGGTGGTCTCGGGCCAACGTCCTGACTTTC.